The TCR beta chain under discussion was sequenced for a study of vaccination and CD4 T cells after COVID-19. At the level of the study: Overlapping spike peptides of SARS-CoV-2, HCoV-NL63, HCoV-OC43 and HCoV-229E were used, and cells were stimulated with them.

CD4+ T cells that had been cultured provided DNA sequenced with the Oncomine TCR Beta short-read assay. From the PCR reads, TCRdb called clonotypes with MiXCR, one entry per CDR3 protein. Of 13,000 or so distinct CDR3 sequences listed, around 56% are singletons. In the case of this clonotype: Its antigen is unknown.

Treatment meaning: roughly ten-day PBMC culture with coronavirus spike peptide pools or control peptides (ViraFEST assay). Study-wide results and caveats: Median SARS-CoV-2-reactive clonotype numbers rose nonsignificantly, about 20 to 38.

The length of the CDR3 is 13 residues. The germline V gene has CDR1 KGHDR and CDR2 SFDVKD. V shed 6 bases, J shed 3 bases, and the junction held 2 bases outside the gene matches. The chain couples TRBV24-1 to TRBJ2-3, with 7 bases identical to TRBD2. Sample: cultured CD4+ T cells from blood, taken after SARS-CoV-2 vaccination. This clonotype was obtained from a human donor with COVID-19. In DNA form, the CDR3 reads TGTGCCACCAGTTGGGAGGGGACAGATACGCAGTATTTT. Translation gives CATSWEGTDTQYF.